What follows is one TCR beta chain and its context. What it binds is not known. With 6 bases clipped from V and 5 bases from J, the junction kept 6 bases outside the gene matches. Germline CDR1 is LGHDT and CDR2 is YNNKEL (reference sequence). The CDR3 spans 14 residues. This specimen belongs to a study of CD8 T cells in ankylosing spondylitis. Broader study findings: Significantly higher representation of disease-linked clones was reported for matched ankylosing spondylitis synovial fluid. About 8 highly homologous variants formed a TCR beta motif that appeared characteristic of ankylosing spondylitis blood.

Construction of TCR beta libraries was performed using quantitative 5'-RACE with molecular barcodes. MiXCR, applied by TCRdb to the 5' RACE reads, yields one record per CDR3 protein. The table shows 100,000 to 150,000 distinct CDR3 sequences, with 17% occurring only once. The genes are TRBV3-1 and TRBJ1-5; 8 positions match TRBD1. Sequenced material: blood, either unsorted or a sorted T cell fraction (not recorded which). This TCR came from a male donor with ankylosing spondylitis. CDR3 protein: CASSYRGGDQPQHF. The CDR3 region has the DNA TGTGCCAGCAGTTACAGGGGGGGAGATCAGCCCCAGCATTTT.